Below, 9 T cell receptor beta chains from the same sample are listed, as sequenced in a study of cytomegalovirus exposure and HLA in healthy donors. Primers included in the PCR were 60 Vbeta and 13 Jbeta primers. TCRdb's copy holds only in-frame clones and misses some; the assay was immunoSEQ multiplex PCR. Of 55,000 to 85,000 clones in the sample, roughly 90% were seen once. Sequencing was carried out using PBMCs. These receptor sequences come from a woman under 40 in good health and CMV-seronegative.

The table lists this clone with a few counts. Here the CDR3 reads CASSLKGTGGSGANVLTF. CDR3 DNA sequence: TGTGCCAGCAGCTTAAAAGGGACAGGGGGCTCTGGGGCCAACGTCCTGACTTTC. This sequence joins TRBV7-2 and TRBJ2-6; TRBD1 matches 11 bases. From germline, CDR1 is SGHTA and CDR2 FQGNSA. Trimming took 2 bases from V and 0 from J; bases not matched to a gene: 3. The CDR3 has 18 residues. Drawing the rest from reference TRBV7-2 and TRBJ2-6, the complete variable domain is GAGVSQSPSNKVTEKGKDVELRCDPISGHTALYWYRQSLGQGLEFLIYFQGNSAPDKSGLPSDRFSAERTGGSVSTLTIQRTQQEDSAVYLCASSLKGTGGSGANVLTFGAGSRLTVL.

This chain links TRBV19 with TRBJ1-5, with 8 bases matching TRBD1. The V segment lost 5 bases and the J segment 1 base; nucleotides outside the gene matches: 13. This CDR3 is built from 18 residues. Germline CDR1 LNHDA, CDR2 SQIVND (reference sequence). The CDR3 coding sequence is TGTGCCAGTAGTTCCCGGACAGGGAGTTTATACAGCAATCAGCCCCAGCATTTT. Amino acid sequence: CASSSRTGSLYSNQPQHF.

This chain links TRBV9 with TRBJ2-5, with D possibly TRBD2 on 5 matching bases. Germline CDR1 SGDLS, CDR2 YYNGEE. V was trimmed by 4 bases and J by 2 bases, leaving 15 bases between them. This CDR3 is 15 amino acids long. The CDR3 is CASSPLGGRQETQYF. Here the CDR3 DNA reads TGTGCCAGCAGCCCATTAGGAGGTAGGCAAGAGACCCAGTACTTC.

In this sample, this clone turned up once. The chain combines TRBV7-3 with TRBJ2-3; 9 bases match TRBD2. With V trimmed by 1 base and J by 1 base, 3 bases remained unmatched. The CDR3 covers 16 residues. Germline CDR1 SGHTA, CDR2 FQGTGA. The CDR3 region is CASSLNGGRGTDTQYF. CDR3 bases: TGTGCCAGCAGCTTAAACGGCGGGAGGGGCACAGATACGCAGTATTTT.

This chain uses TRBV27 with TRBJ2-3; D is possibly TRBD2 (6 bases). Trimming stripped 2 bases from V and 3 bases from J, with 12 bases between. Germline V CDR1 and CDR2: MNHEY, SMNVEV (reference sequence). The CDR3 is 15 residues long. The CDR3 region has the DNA TGTGCCAGCAGTTTAGCGGGGTATGAGACAGATACGCAGTATTTT. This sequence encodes CASSLAGYETDTQYF.

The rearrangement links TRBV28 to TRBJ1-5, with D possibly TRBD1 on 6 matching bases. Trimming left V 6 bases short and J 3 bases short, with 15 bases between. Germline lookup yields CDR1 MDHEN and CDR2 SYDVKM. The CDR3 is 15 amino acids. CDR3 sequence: CASRNPDRFNQPQHF. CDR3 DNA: TGTGCCAGCAGAAACCCGGACAGATTCAATCAGCCCCAGCATTTT. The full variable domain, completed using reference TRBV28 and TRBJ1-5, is DVKVTQSSRYLVKRTGEKVFLECVQDMDHENMFWYRQDPGLGLRLIYFSYDVKMKEKGDIPEGYSVSREKKERFSLILESASTNQTSMYLCASRNPDRFNQPQHFGDGTRLSIL.

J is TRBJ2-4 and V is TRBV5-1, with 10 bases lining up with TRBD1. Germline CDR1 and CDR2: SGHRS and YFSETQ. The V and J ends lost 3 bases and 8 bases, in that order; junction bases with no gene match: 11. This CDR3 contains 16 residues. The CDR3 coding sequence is TGCGCCAGCAGCTATTTCGGGGACAGGGGAGGGGACATTCAGTACTTC. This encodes CASSYFGDRGGDIQYF.

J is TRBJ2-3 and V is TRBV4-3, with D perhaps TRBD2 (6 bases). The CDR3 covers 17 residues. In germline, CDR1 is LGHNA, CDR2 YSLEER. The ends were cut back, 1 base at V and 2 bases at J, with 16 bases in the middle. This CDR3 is CASSQGRLVGTTDTQYF. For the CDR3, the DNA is TGCGCCAGCAGCCAAGGTCGACTAGTTGGGACCACAGATACGCAGTATTTT.

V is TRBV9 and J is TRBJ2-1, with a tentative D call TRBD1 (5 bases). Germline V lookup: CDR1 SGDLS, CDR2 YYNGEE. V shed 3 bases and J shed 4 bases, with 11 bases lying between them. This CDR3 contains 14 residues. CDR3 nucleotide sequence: TGTGCCAGCAGCGGGATTCAGGGTTACAATGAGCAGTTCTTC. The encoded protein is CASSGIQGYNEQFF.